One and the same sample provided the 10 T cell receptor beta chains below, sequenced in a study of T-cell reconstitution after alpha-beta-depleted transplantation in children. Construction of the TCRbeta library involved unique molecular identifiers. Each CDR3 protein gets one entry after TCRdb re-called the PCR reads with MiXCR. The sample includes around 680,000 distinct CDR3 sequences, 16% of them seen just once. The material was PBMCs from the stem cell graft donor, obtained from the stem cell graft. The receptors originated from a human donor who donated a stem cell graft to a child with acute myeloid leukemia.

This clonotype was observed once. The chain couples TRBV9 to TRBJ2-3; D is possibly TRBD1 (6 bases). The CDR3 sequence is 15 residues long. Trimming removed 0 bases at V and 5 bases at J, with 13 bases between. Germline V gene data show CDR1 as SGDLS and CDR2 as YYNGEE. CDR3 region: CASSVAPRGEDTQYF. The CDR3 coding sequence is TGTGCCAGCAGCGTAGCCCCCAGGGGTGAAGATACGCAGTATTTT.

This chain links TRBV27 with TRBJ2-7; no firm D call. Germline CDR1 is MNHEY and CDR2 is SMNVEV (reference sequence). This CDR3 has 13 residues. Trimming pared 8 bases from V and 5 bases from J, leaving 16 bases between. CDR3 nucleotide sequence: TGTGCCAGCGGAAAGAAGGGTAACCACGAGCAGTACGTC. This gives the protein CASGKKGNHEQYV.

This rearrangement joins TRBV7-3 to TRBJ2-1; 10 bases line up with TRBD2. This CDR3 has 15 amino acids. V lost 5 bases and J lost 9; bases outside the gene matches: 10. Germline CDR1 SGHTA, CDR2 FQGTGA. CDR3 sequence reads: CASSPSAGGPREQFF. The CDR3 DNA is TGTGCCAGCAGCCCCTCAGCGGGGGGGCCCCGTGAGCAGTTCTTC.

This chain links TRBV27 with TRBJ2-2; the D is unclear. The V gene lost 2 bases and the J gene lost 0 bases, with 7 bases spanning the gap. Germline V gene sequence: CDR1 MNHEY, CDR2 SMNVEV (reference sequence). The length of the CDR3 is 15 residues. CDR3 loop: CASSLGSPNTGELFF. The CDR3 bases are TGTGCCAGCAGTTTAGGAAGTCCGAACACCGGGGAGCTGTTTTTT.

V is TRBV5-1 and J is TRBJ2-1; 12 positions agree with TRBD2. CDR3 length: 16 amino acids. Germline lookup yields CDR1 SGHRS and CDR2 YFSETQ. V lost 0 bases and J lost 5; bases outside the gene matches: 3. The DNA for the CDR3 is TGCGCCAGCAGCTTGGTCCGACTAGCGGGGGACAATGAGCAGTTCTTC. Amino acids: CASSLVRLAGDNEQFF.

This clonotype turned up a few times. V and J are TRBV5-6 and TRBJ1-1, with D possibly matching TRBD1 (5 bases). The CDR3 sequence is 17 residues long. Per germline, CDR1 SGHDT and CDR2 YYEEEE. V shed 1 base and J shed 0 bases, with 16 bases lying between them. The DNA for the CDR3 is TGTGCCAGCAGCTTGAGTCCAGGGTGGGGAGTGAACACTGAAGCTTTCTTT. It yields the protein CASSLSPGWGVNTEAFF.

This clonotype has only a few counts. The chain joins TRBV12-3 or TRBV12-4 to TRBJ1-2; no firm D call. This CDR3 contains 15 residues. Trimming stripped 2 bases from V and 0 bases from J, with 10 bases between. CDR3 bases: TGTGCCAGCAGTTTACGCGGCAGGCCTAACTATGGCTACACCTTC. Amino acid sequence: CASSLRGRPNYGYTF.

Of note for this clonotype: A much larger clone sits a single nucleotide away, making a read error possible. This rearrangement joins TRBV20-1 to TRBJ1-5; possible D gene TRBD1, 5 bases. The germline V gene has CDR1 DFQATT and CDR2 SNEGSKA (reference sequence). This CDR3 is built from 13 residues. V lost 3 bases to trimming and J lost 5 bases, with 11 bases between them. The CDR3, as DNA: TGCAGTGCTAGCTCCAGGGAGGATCAGCCCCAGCATTTT. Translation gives CSASSREDQPQHF.

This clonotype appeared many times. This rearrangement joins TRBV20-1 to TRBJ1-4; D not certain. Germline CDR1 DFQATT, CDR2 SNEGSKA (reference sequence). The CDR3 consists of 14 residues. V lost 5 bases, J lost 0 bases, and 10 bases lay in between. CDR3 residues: CSAGRRATNEKLFF. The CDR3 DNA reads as TGCAGTGCTGGAAGGCGTGCAACTAATGAAAAACTGTTTTTT.

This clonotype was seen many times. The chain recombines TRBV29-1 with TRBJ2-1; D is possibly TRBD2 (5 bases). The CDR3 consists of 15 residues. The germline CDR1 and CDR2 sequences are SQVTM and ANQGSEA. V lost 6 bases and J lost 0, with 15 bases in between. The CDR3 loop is CSVAQDWSSYNEQFF. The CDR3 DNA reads TGCAGCGTAGCCCAGGACTGGAGCTCCTACAATGAGCAGTTCTTC.